The rows below give T cell receptor beta chains drawn from one sample of a study of T cell responses to AZD1222 COVID-19 vaccine. Generated by immunoSEQ multiplex PCR, the TCRdb table keeps only in-frame clones and is missing some. The sample shows about 86,000 clones, approximately 89% of them seen only once. This specimen consisted of peripheral blood, obtained on day 0 of AZD1222 vaccination. The receptor set was obtained from an adult in good health. Each CDR3 is given with its conserved first and last residue.

v_call cdr3_aa
TRBV7-2 CASSLQGVQPQHF
TRBV5-4 CASSPPGLGYNEQFF
TRBV27 CASSPRSSGNTIYF
TRBV6-4 CASSDGTLLSYEQYF
TRBV18 CASSHDRSSYNEQFF
TRBV5-4 CASSAPGVNTGELFF
TRBV27 CASSPLTVSTEAFF
TRBV6-5 CASSSTANTGELFF
TRBV4-1 CASSRTPNNEQFF
TRBV28 CASRLQGSGANVLTF
TRBV5-6 CASSGFGQTTGELFF
TRBV28 CASSRDRAANEKLFF
TRBV2 CASSRGLAGGPRYEQYF
TRBV18 CASSPILPGQGAYEQYF
TRBV3-1/TRBV3-2 CASSQEVVGNTIYF
TRBV19 CASSVTGGNEQFF
TRBV7-9 CASSASGGETQYF
TRBV5-4 CASSLGSGVMNTEAFF
TRBV3-1/TRBV3-2 CASSHNGAGRDGYTF
TRBV30 CAWEASAGGPYNEQFF
TRBV28 CASSPGQIYEQYF
TRBV10-1 CASSSVDRVYEQYF
TRBV30 CAWSGDTHSYEQYF
TRBV30 CAWSDGWGPGNTIYF
TRBV5-1 CASSPGTSGRSYNEQFF
TRBV18 CASSPRQGRNTEAFF
TRBV29-1 CSVEGDSSGNTIYF
TRBV25-1 CASSAQTGLEQYF
TRBV27 CASSAQIRDEQYF
TRBV2 CASSYRVAEQYF
TRBV3-1/TRBV3-2 CASSRGLAGVEQYF
TRBV12-2 CASRFRDRCGYTF
TRBV19 CASSIEGRGGGNEQFF
TRBV3-1/TRBV3-2 CASSQLTTGNSGNTIYF
TRBV19 CASSRSGTGNSYEQYF
TRBV19 CASSTLGVGEQFF
TRBV12-3/TRBV12-4 CASSLWVPGGYTF
TRBV7-2 CASSSPLGVYNEQFF
TRBV29-1 CSVEEQGASTDTQYF
TRBV30 CAWSTGGAANEKLFF
TRBV7-2 CASSGTANYGYTF
TRBV29-1 CSVAGPFSGNTIYF
TRBV5-4 CASSWKRGQGLTDTQYF
TRBV25-1 CASSEGQGSYNEQFF
TRBV7-8 CATQQGNLAGGPGGFDTDTQYF
TRBV6-5 CASSTSGTGLFEQYF
TRBV27 CASSVGRPVTEAFF
TRBV30 CAGGRGGSYEQYF
TRBV4-1 CASSRGTSGGDLEQYF
TRBV4-3 CASSQAGDRYSGNTIYF